This is a list of T cell receptor beta chains from one sample in a study of blood T cell repertoires in COVID-19. Sequencing used immunoSEQ multiplex PCR; TCRdb keeps in-frame clones, though not all of them. The table shows roughly 100,000 clones, with approximately 80% occurring only once. Sequencing was carried out using peripheral blood. The receptors originated from a human donor in a cohort sampled during active COVID-19. The CDR3 runs from the conserved cysteine through the conserved F or W. The order of the fields is CDR3 length, D gene, clone size, J gene, V gene, CDR3 DNA, CDR3 protein. D genes are given only for firm matches. Where a row states a size, it is once, few, many or the class of an expanded clone; other rows omit it.

12	.	.	TRBJ2-7	TRBV6-6	TGTGCCAGCAGTACGAGGTCCTACGAGCAGTACTTC	CASSTRSYEQYF
17	TRBD1	.	TRBJ1-2	TRBV4-2	TGTGCCAGCAGCCAAGCAGACGGGACAGGGGGCAACTATGGCTACACCTTC	CASSQADGTGGNYGYTF
19	TRBD2	.	TRBJ2-3	TRBV7-6	TGTGCCAGCAGCCGGTCTCCACCGGGACTAGCGGGGGAGGGGGATACGCAGTATTTT	CASSRSPPGLAGEGDTQYF
14	.	.	TRBJ1-3	TRBV5-1	TGCGCCAGCAGCGGTGGCGCGGCTGGAAACACCATATATTTT	CASSGGAAGNTIYF
15	.	.	TRBJ1-5	TRBV5-1	TGCGCCAGCAGTCAAGAACCGGGACAAAATCAGCCCCAGCATTTT	CASSQEPGQNQPQHF
13	.	.	TRBJ1-2	TRBV5-1	TGCGCCAGCAGCTTGGCCAGCGGAGATGGCTACACCTTC	CASSLASGDGYTF
13	.	.	TRBJ1-3	TRBV6-5	TGTGCCAGCAGAAAGACAGCGGGAAACACCATATATTTT	CASRKTAGNTIYF
18	TRBD2	.	TRBJ2-7	TRBV14	TGTGCCAGCAGCCAAACCAGGACTAGCGGGGTCCACGGAAACGAGCAGTACTTC	CASSQTRTSGVHGNEQYF
15	TRBD1	.	TRBJ2-7	TRBV28	TGTGCCAGCAGTAGGGGGGACAGGGGGACCTACGAGCAGTACTTC	CASSRGDRGTYEQYF
12	TRBD1	.	TRBJ2-7	TRBV10-3	TGTGCCGTGGGACAGATGTCCTACGAGCAGTACTTC	CAVGQMSYEQYF
14	TRBD1	.	TRBJ2-4	TRBV5-1	TGCGCCAGCAGCTTGGGACAGGGATGGAACATTCAGTACTTC	CASSLGQGWNIQYF
14	TRBD1	.	TRBJ2-1	TRBV10-1	TGCGCCAGCAGGCGGACAGGGCCCTACAATGAGCAGTTCTTC	CASRRTGPYNEQFF
14	.	.	TRBJ1-1	TRBV5-8	TGTGCCAGCAGGCCTACAGGGATGAACACTGAAGCTTTCTTT	CASRPTGMNTEAFF
14	.	.	TRBJ1-4	TRBV4-3	TGCGCCAGCAGCCAAGGACAGATTAATGAAAAACTGTTTTTT	CASSQGQINEKLFF
21	TRBD2	.	TRBJ2-1	TRBV27	TGTGCCAGCAGTTACCCACCCAGCCTCGGACTAGCGGGGGGTTCCTACAATGAGCAGTTCTTC	CASSYPPSLGLAGGSYNEQFF
14	TRBD1	.	TRBJ2-7	TRBV6-6	TGTGCCAGCAGTTACGGACAGGGGATAGGTGAGCAGTACTTC	CASSYGQGIGEQYF
11	.	.	TRBJ2-1	TRBV13	TGTGCCAGCAGCCGGGAAGTCCCGCAGTTCTTC	CASSREVPQFF
14	.	.	TRBJ1-4	TRBV19	TGTGCCAGTAGGCTGGGCATAACGAATGAAAAACTGTTTTTT	CASRLGITNEKLFF
17	TRBD1	once	TRBJ1-1	TRBV19	TGTGCCAGTAGTGCCACCGGGACAGGAGGGAAGTGGACTGAAGCTTTCTTT	CASSATGTGGKWTEAFF
17	TRBD2	.	TRBJ2-4	TRBV27	TGTGCCAGCAGTTATACTAGCGGGGGGGCCTCCAAAAACATTCAGTACTTC	CASSYTSGGASKNIQYF
16	TRBD1	.	TRBJ1-2	TRBV5-1	TGCGCCAGCAGCTTAACCCCGACCGACAGGGTGCGTGGCTACACCTTC	CASSLTPTDRVRGYTF